This TCR beta chain was captured by sequencing in a study of CD4+ T cells in melanoma. The study's findings and limits: Reportedly, melanoma neoantigen-specific CD4+ T cells showed varied differentiation states. CD8+ T cell, macrophage and B cell function reportedly correlated with neoantigen-specific CD4+ T cells.

Concerning this clone: Antigen specificity is unknown.

TCRdb's copy holds only in-frame clones and misses some; the assay was immunoSEQ multiplex PCR. The table has 110,000 to 150,000 clones, roughly 91% seen once. The germline V gene has CDR1 MNHNS and CDR2 SASEGT. The CDR3 has 18 residues. J lost 9 bases, V lost 2 bases, and 16 bases had no gene match. The TCR originated in a human donor with melanoma. The chain recombines TRBV6-1 with TRBJ2-3; 11 bases match TRBD2. The CDR3: CASSENLAGSGGAETQYF. In DNA, the CDR3 is TGTGCCAGCAGTGAAAACTTGGCGGGTAGCGGGGGGGCCGAAACGCAGTATTTT.